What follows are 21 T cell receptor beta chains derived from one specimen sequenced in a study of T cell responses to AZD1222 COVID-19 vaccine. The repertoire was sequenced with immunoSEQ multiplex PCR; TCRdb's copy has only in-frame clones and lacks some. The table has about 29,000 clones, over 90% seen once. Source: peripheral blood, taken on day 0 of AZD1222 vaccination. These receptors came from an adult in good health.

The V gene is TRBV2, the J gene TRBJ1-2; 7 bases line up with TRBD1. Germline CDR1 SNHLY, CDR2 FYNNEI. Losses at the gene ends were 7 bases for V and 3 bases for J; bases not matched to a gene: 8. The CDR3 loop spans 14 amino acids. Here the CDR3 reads CASTTDRDYYGYTF. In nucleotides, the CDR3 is TGTGCCAGCACTACCGACAGGGATTACTATGGCTACACCTTC.

The CDR3 bases are TGTGCCAGCAGCTTGATTGGCACGAACTACGAGCAGTACTTC. Translation: CASSLIGTNYEQYF. The chain carries TRBV5-5 and TRBJ2-7; no clear D. V shed 1 base and J shed 3 bases, with 11 bases lying between them. Germline loops: CDR1 SGHKS, CDR2 YYEKEE (reference sequence). The CDR3 loop spans 14 amino acids.

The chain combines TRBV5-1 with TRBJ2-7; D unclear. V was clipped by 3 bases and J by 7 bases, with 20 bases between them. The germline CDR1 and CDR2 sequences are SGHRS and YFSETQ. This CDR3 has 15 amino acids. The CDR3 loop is CASSSNSGPSPEQYF. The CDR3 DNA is TGCGCCAGCAGCTCCAACTCCGGCCCCTCACCGGAGCAGTACTTC. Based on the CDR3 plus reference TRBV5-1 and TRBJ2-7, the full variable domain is KAGVTQTPRYLIKTRGQQVTLSCSPISGHRSVSWYQQTPGQGLQFLFEYFSETQRNKGNFPGRFSGRQFSNSRSEMNVSTLELGDSALYLCASSSNSGPSPEQYFGPGTRLTVT.

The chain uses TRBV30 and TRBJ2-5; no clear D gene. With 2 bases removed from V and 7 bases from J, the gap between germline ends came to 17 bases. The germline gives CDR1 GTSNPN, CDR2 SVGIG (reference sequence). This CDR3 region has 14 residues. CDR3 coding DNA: TGTGCCTGGAGTAGGCCCGTTCGACCGGGGACCCAGTACTTC. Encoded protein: CAWSRPVRPGTQYF.

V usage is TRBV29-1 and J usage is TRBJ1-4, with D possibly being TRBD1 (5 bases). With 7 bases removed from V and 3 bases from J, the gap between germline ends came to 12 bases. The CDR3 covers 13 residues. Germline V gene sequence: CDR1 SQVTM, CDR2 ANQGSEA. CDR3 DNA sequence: TGCAGCGCCTTGGGGGGGGCTAATGAAAAACTGTTTTTT. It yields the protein CSALGGANEKLFF. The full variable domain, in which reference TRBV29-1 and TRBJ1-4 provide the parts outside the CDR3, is SAVISQKPSRDICQRGTSLTIQCQVDSQVTMMFWYRQQPGQSLTLIATANQGSEATYESGFVIDKFPISRPNLTFSTLTVSNMSPEDSSIYLCSALGGANEKLFFGSGTQLSVL.

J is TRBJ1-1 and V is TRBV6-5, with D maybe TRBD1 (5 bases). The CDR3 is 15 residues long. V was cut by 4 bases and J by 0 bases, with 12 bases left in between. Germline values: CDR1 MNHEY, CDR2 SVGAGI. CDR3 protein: CASSSRGTLNTEAFF. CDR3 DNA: TGTGCCAGCAGTTCCCGGGGGACCTTGAACACTGAAGCTTTCTTT.

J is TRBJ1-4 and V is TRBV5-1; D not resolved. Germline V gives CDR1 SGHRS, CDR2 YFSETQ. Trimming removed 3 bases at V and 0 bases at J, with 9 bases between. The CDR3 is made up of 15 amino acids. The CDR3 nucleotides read TGCGCCAGCAGCTCAACGACGGCAACTAATGAAAAACTGTTTTTT. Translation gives CASSSTTATNEKLFF.

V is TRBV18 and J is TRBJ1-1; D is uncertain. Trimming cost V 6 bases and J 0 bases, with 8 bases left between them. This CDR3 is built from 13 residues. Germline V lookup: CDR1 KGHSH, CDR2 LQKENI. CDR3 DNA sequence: TGTGCCAGCTCGCGGACGGTGAACACTGAAGCTTTCTTT. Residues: CASSRTVNTEAFF.

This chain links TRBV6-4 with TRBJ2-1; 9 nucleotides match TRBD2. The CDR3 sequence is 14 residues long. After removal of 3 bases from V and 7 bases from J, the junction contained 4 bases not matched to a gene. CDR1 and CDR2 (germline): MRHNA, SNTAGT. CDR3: CASSEASGANEQFF. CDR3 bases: TGTGCCAGCAGTGAGGCTAGCGGGGCGAATGAGCAGTTCTTC.

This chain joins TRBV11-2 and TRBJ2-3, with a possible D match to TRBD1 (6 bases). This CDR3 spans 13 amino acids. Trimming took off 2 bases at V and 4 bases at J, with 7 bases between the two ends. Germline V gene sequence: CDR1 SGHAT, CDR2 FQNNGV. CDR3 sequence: CASSLPGADTQYF. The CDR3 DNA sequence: TGTGCCAGCAGCTTACCAGGGGCAGATACGCAGTATTTT. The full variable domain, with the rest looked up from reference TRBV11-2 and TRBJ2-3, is EAGVAQSPRYKIIEKRQSVAFWCNPISGHATLYWYQQILGQGPKLLIQFQNNGVVDDSQLPKDRFSAERLKGVDSTLKIQPAKLEDSAVYLCASSLPGADTQYFGPGTRLTVL.

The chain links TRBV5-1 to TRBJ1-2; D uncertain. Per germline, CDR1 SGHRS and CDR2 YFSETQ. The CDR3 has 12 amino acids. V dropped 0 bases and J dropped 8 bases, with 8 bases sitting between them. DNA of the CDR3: TGCGCCAGCAGCTTGGAACATGGCGGCTACACCTTC. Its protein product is CASSLEHGGYTF.

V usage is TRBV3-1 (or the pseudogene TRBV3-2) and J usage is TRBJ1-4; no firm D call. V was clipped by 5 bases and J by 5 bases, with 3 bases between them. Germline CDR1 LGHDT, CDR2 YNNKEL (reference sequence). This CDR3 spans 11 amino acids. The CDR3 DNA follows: TGTGCCAGCAGCTCGAATGAAAAACTGTTTTTT. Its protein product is CASSSNEKLFF.

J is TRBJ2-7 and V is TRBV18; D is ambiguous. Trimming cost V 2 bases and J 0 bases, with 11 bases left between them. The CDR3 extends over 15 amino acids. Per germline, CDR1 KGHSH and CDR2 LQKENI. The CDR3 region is CASSPRSTPSYEQYF. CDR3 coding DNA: TGTGCCAGCTCACCAAGGTCGACACCCTCCTACGAGCAGTACTTC.

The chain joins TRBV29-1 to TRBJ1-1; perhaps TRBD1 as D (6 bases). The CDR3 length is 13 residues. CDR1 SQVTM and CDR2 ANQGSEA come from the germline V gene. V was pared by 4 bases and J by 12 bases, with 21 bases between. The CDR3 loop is CSVVGGRATASFF. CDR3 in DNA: TGCAGCGTTGTGGGGGGCCGGGCCACGGCATCTTTCTTT.

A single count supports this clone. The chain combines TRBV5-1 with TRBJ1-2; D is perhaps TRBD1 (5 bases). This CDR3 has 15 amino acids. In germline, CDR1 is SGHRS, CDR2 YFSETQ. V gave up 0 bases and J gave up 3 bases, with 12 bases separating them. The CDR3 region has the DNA TGCGCCAGCAGCTTGGCCGCAGGGAGTGACTATGGCTACACCTTC. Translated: CASSLAAGSDYGYTF.

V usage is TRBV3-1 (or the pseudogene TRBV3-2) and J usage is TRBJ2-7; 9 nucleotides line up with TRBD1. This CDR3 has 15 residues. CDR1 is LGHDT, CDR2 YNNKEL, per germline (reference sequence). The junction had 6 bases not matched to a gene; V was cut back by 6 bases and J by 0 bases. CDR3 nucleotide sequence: TGTGCCAGCAGGGGTACAGGGGGCGCCTCCTACGAGCAGTACTTC. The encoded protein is CASRGTGGASYEQYF.

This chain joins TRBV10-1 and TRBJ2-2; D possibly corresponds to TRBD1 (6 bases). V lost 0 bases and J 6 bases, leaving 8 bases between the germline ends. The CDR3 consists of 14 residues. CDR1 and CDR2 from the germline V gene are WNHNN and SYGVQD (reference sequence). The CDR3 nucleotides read TGCGCCAGCAGTGAGTCTTACAGGGCCGGGGAGCTGTTTTTT. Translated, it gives CASSESYRAGELFF.

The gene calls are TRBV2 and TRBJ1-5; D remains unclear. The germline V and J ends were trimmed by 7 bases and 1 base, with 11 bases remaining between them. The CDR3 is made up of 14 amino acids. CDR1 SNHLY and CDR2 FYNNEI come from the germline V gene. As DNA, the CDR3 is TGTGCCAGCACCGGGAGGGCGAGCAATCAGCCCCAGCATTTT. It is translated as CASTGRASNQPQHF.

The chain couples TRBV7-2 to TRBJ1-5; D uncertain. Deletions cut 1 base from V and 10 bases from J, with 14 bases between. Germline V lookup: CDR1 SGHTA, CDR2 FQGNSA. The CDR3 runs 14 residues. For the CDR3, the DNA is TGTGCCAGCAGCTTAGGGCGCCTCCAGTCACCCCAGCATTTT. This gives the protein CASSLGRLQSPQHF.

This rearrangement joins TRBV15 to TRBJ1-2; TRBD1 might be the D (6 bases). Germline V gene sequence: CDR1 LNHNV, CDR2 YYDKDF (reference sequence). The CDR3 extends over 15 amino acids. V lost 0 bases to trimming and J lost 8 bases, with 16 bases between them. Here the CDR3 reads CATSRDASGAPGYTF. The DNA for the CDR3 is TGTGCCACCAGCAGAGATGCGTCAGGGGCGCCCGGCTACACCTTC.

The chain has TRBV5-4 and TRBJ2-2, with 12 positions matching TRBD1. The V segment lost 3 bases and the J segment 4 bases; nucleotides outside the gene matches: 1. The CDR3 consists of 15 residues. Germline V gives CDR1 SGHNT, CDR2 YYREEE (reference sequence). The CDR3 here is CASSSGQGATGELFF. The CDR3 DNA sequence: TGTGCCAGCAGCTCGGGACAGGGGGCCACCGGGGAGCTGTTTTTT.